A single sample gave rise to the 27 T cell receptor beta chains below, sequenced in a study of blood T cell repertoires in COVID-19. The table came from immunoSEQ multiplex PCR; TCRdb's copy has only in-frame clones and leaves some out. The data show 200,000 to 250,000 clones, approximately 80% seen once. Specimen: peripheral blood. The source is a woman of 80 years or more with active or convalescent COVID-19.

The chain combines TRBV2 with TRBJ1-5; D might be TRBD1 (6 bases). The CDR3 has 13 amino acids. The V gene lost 7 bases and the J gene lost 6 bases, with 13 bases spanning the gap. Germline CDR1 SNHLY, CDR2 FYNNEI. In DNA, the CDR3 is TGTGCCAGCAAGGGGGGGGCAGGTCAGCCCCAGCATTTT. Encoded protein: CASKGGAGQPQHF.

V and J are TRBV4-1 and TRBJ1-5; a weak D match, TRBD1 (6 bases). Germline V CDR1 and CDR2: MGHRA, YSYEKL. The CDR3 runs to 17 residues. With 4 bases removed from V and 4 bases from J, the gap between germline ends came to 20 bases. The chain's CDR3 is CASSPRQAQGSNQPQHF. In nucleotides, the CDR3 is TGCGCCAGCAGCCCCCGACAGGCCCAGGGTAGTAATCAGCCCCAGCATTTT.

V gene TRBV27 combines with J gene TRBJ2-5, with TRBD2 matching over 11 bases. The germline V gene has CDR1 MNHEY and CDR2 SMNVEV (reference sequence). The CDR3 spans 18 residues. V was pared by 5 bases and J by 5 bases, with 16 bases of the junction left unmatched. The chain's CDR3 is CASSRHPPPSGRWETQYF. The CDR3 nucleotides read TGTGCCAGCAGTCGACACCCCCCTCCTAGCGGGAGGTGGGAGACCCAGTACTTC.

The rearrangement uses TRBV28 and TRBJ1-2; TRBD1 matches 7 bases. The germline CDR1 and CDR2 sequences are MDHEN and SYDVKM. V lost 4 bases to trimming and J lost 8 bases; unmatched junction nucleotides: 13. The CDR3 length is 15 residues. The CDR3 nucleotides read TGTGCCAGCAGTTCGCAGGGGGTATTTGTACGGGGCTACACCTTC. Amino acid sequence: CASSSQGVFVRGYTF.

The chain uses TRBV6-1 and TRBJ1-5, with D unresolved. Germline V gene data show CDR1 as MNHNS and CDR2 as SASEGT. CDR3 length equals 14 residues. V was shortened by 1 base and J by 5 bases, with 9 bases between the two germline ends. CDR3 DNA sequence: TGTGCCAGCAGTGAAGGGGCACGCCATCAGCCCCAGCATTTT. As protein: CASSEGARHQPQHF.

The rearrangement links TRBV5-1 to TRBJ2-5, with a possible D match to TRBD1 (5 bases). Deletions cut 2 bases from V and 5 bases from J, with 10 bases between. The CDR3 covers 13 residues. Germline V lookup: CDR1 SGHRS, CDR2 YFSETQ. The CDR3 here is CASSLGVGETQYF. CDR3 nucleotides: TGCGCCAGCAGCTTAGGGGTTGGGGAGACCCAGTACTTC.

The V and J genes are TRBV29-1 and TRBJ2-5; 7 bases align to TRBD1. This CDR3 spans 12 amino acids. The trim removed 7 bases at V and 4 bases at J, leaving 6 bases unmatched. The germline gives CDR1 SQVTM, CDR2 ANQGSEA. CDR3 residues: CSAAEGAETQYF. The CDR3 DNA follows: TGCAGCGCCGCAGAGGGGGCAGAGACCCAGTACTTC.

This clone was recorded once. The V call is TRBV5-4, the J call TRBJ2-2; D not resolved. CDR3 size: 16 residues. Per the germline V gene, CDR1 is SGHNT and CDR2 is YYREEE (reference sequence). The V end lost 0 bases, the J end lost 2 bases, and 11 bases lay between the germline ends. CDR3 residues: CASSLGLTLNTGELFF. DNA for the CDR3: TGTGCCAGCAGCTTGGGTCTTACTCTAAACACCGGGGAGCTGTTTTTT.

The chain links TRBV5-4 to TRBJ2-3; 14 nucleotides align to TRBD2. V was pared by 4 bases and J by 2 bases, with 9 bases of the junction left unmatched. Germline CDR1 reads SGHNT; CDR2 reads YYREEE (reference sequence). CDR3 size: 18 residues. The CDR3 region has the DNA TGTGCCAGCAGCCTAGGGACTAGCGGGGGAGATCCCACAGATACGCAGTATTTT. The encoded protein is CASSLGTSGGDPTDTQYF.

This chain connects TRBV28 to TRBJ2-2; D might be TRBD1 (6 bases). Trimming cost V 6 bases and J 4 bases, with 12 bases left between them. The CDR3 has 14 residues. Germline CDR1 MDHEN, CDR2 SYDVKM. CDR3 sequence (DNA): TGTGCCAGCAGCATCCAGGGGCCCACCGGGGAGCTGTTTTTT. Amino acids: CASSIQGPTGELFF.

CDR3 DNA sequence: TGTGCCGGAAGACAGGGGTCCTACAATGAGCAGTTCTTC. Its translation is CAGRQGSYNEQFF. The rearrangement uses TRBV10-3 and TRBJ2-1; 8 bases fit TRBD1. The CDR3 is 13 amino acids. V trimming: 11 bases; J trimming: 1 base; junction bases outside the gene matches: 4. Germline V CDR1 and CDR2: ENHRY, SYGVKD.

V is TRBV14 and J is TRBJ2-3; 8 bases are a match to TRBD2. With 3 bases clipped from V and 2 bases from J, the junction kept 10 bases outside the gene matches. Germline V gene sequence: CDR1 SGHDN, CDR2 FVKESK. CDR3 length: 17 residues. The CDR3: CASSQGVAGRLTDTQYF. The CDR3 nucleotides are TGTGCCAGCAGCCAGGGAGTAGCGGGACGTCTCACAGATACGCAGTATTTT.

The V call is TRBV5-1, the J call TRBJ1-1; D is undetermined. From germline, CDR1 is SGHRS and CDR2 YFSETQ. CDR3 size: 15 residues. Trimming shortened V by 0 bases and J by 3 bases, and 12 bases separated the two germline ends. CDR3 DNA: TGCGCCAGCAGCTTGGATAACCCACGGGACACTGAAGCTTTCTTT. It encodes CASSLDNPRDTEAFF.

The chain is built from TRBV9 and TRBJ2-3; D is uncertain. The CDR3 length is 15 residues. Germline CDR1 is SGDLS and CDR2 is YYNGEE. V shed 3 bases and J shed 5 bases, with 16 bases lying between them. CDR3 sequence: CASSATIATGDTQYF. The CDR3 DNA sequence: TGTGCCAGCAGCGCTACGATAGCTACGGGAGATACGCAGTATTTT.

The chain couples TRBV10-3 to TRBJ2-7, with D perhaps TRBD1 (6 bases). CDR1 ENHRY and CDR2 SYGVKD come from the germline V gene. CDR3 length equals 13 residues. The V and J ends lost 10 bases and 0 bases respectively, with 13 bases between them. CDR3 nucleotide sequence: TGTGCCACTGACTCGGACAGCTCCTACGAGCAGTACTTC. Encoded protein: CATDSDSSYEQYF.

The chain uses TRBV28 and TRBJ1-1; D not certain. The V end lost 7 bases, the J end lost 6 bases, and 15 bases lay between the germline ends. The germline gives CDR1 MDHEN, CDR2 SYDVKM. The length of the CDR3 is 13 residues. The CDR3 coding sequence is TGTGCCAGCATCCTTCAAGGTAGCGCTGAAGCTTTCTTT. It specifies CASILQGSAEAFF.

In this sample, this clone turned up once. The chain has TRBV6-1 and TRBJ1-2, with D possibly being TRBD1 (6 bases). CDR1 is MNHNS, CDR2 SASEGT, per germline. The CDR3 has 16 residues. The V and J ends lost 2 bases and 0 bases respectively, with 13 bases between them. CDR3 region: CASSERTAGANYGYTF. CDR3 bases: TGTGCCAGCAGTGAACGGACGGCAGGGGCTAACTATGGCTACACCTTC.

A few counts support this clone. The chain recombines TRBV24-1 with TRBJ2-1; tentative D call: TRBD2 (6 bases). V lost 6 bases, J lost 8 bases, and 10 bases lay in between. The CDR3 is 12 amino acids. Germline values: CDR1 KGHDR, CDR2 SFDVKD. The CDR3 is CATSSWRDEQFF. Here the CDR3 DNA reads TGTGCCACCAGTTCCTGGAGGGATGAGCAGTTCTTC.

The genes are TRBV10-3 and TRBJ2-2, with D possibly being TRBD2 (7 bases). Germline V lookup: CDR1 ENHRY, CDR2 SYGVKD. The CDR3 contains 12 residues. V lost 11 bases and J 6 bases, leaving 13 bases between the germline ends. CDR3 nucleotide sequence: TGTGCCTCGGCGGGGGCGGCCGGGGAGCTGTTTTTT. As protein: CASAGAAGELFF.

CDR3 in amino acids: CAWSPTGNYGYTF. CDR3 sequence (DNA): TGTGCCTGGAGCCCAACAGGGAACTATGGCTACACCTTC. The chain recombines TRBV30 with TRBJ1-2, with D tentatively TRBD1 (6 bases). From germline, CDR1 is GTSNPN and CDR2 SVGIG (reference sequence). This CDR3 is 13 amino acids long. V gave up 3 bases and J gave up 2 bases, with 10 bases separating them.

This chain uses TRBV3-1 (or the pseudogene TRBV3-2) with TRBJ1-3; the D gene is possibly TRBD1 (5 bases). There are 15 residues in the CDR3. V was clipped by 4 bases and J by 4 bases, with 14 bases between them. CDR1 is LGHDT, CDR2 YNNKEL, per germline (reference sequence). CDR3 DNA: TGTGCCAGCAGCCTCACTGGGGGGGTCGGAAACACCATATATTTT. Encoded protein: CASSLTGGVGNTIYF.

V gene TRBV7-2 combines with J gene TRBJ2-2; D call uncertain. The germline V and J ends were trimmed by 3 bases and 5 bases, with 7 bases remaining between them. Germline V lookup: CDR1 SGHTA, CDR2 FQGNSA. This CDR3 comprises 13 residues. The CDR3 region is CASSLKLTGELFF. CDR3 sequence (DNA): TGTGCCAGCAGCTTGAAACTAACCGGGGAGCTGTTTTTT.

This chain uses TRBV3-1 (or the pseudogene TRBV3-2) with TRBJ2-3; perhaps TRBD2 as D (6 bases). Between the trimmed V and J ends, which lost 3 bases and 2 bases, there was a span of 9 bases. From germline, CDR1 is LGHDT and CDR2 YNNKEL (reference sequence). The CDR3 runs to 14 residues. Written as DNA, the CDR3 is TGTGCCAGCAGCCAGGGGACTTCCACAGATACGCAGTATTTT. Protein product: CASSQGTSTDTQYF.

The chain carries TRBV6-6 and TRBJ2-7; 9 nucleotides match TRBD1. J lost 4 bases, V lost 6 bases, and 10 bases had no gene match. The CDR3 consists of 15 residues. Germline V gene lookup returns CDR1 MNHNY and CDR2 SVGAGI (reference sequence). CDR3 DNA sequence: TGTGCCAGCAGCCGACCGGGACAGGGAGTTTACGAGCAGTACTTC. Protein: CASSRPGQGVYEQYF.

Only a few counts were recorded for this clone. The CDR3 protein is CASSQEAGTGTYNEQFF. Here the CDR3 DNA reads TGTGCCAGCAGCCAAGAAGCGGGGACAGGGACCTACAATGAGCAGTTCTTC. The chain carries TRBV3-1 (or the pseudogene TRBV3-2) and TRBJ2-1; 9 nucleotides line up with TRBD1. The CDR3 has 17 amino acids. The V gene's germline CDR1 is LGHDT and CDR2 YNNKEL (reference sequence). V was pared by 0 bases and J by 2 bases, with 5 bases of the junction left unmatched.

The gene calls are TRBV20-1 and TRBJ2-7, with 9 bases identical to TRBD2. Germline values: CDR1 DFQATT, CDR2 SNEGSKA (reference sequence). Unmatched junction bases numbered 5, after V lost 3 bases and J lost 2 bases. This CDR3 contains 14 residues. CDR3 loop: CSASGLAGTYEQYF. The CDR3 coding sequence is TGCAGTGCTAGTGGTCTAGCGGGGACCTACGAGCAGTACTTC.

The chain has TRBV5-1 and TRBJ2-7; D perhaps matches TRBD1 (5 bases). Germline CDR1 SGHRS, CDR2 YFSETQ. This CDR3 contains 13 residues. V was trimmed by 0 bases and J by 5 bases, leaving 9 bases between them. In nucleotides, the CDR3 is TGCGCCAGCAGCTTGGGGGTGGGGCACGAGCAGTACTTC. This translates into CASSLGVGHEQYF.